This section outlines one TCR beta chain sequence together with its context. The data were obtained in a study of OX40 agonist ivuxolimab in advanced cancers. Study-wide context: Cohort: around 83% men, mean age approximately 66, aged about 23 to 80.

Generated by immunoSEQ multiplex PCR, the TCRdb table keeps only in-frame clones and is missing some. The sample includes some 44,000 clones, about 90% seen only once; the top ten take 0.3% to 0.45%. Trimming cost V 1 base and J 8 bases, with 12 bases left between them. The CDR3 extends over 15 amino acids. The germline V gene has CDR1 SEHNR and CDR2 FQNEAQ (reference sequence). The TCR originated in an adult with an advanced solid tumor such as melanoma, head and neck, liver or kidney cancer. Material: CD4+ or CD8+ T cells sorted from blood, obtained in a trial of the OX40 agonist ivuxolimab. The rearrangement joins TRBV7-9 to TRBJ1-6, with D perhaps TRBD1 (5 bases). The CDR3 DNA follows: TGTGCCAGCAGCTTAGGAGGGGCGATAGATTCACCCCTCCACTTT. Its protein product is CASSLGGAIDSPLHF. The variable domain in full, completed from reference TRBV7-9 and TRBJ1-6, reads DTGVSQNPRHKITKRGQNVTFRCDPISEHNRLYWYRQTLGQGPEFLTYFQNEAQLEKSRLLSDRFSAERPKGSFSTLEIQRTEQGDSAMYLCASSLGGAIDSPLHFGNGTRLTVT.